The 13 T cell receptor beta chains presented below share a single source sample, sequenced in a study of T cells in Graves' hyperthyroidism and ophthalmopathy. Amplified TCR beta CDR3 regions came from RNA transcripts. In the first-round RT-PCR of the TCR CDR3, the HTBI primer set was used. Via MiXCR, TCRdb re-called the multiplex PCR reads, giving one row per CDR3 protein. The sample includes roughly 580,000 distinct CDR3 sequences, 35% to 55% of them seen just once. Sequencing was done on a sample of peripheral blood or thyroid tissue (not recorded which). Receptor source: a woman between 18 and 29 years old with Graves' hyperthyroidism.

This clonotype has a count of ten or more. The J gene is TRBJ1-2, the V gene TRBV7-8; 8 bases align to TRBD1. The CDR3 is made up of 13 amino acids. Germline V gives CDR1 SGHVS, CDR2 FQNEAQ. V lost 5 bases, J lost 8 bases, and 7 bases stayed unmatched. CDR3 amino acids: CASSTRTGRGYTF. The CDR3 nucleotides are TGTGCCAGCAGCACCCGGACAGGGCGAGGCTACACCTTC.

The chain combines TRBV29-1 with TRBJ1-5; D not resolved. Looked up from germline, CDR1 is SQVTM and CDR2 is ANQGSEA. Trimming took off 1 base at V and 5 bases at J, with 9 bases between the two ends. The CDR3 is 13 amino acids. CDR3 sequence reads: CSVEVSEDQPQHF. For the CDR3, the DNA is TGCAGCGTTGAAGTAAGCGAGGATCAGCCCCAGCATTTT.

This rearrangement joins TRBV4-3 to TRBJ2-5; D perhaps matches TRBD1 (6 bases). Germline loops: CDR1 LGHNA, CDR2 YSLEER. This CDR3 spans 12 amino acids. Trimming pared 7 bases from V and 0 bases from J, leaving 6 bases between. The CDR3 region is CASTGDQETQYF. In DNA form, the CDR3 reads TGCGCCAGCACAGGGGACCAAGAGACCCAGTACTTC.

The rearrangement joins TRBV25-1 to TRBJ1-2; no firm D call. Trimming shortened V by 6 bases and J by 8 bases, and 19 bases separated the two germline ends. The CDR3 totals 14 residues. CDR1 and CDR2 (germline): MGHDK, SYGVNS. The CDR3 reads CASSFQDLSWGYTF. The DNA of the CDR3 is TGTGCCAGCAGCTTCCAGGACCTTTCTTGGGGCTACACCTTC.

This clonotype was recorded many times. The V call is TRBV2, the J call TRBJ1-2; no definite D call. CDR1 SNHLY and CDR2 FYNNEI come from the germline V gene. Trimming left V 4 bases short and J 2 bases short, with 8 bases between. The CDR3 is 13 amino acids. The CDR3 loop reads CASSGRENYGYTF. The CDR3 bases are TGTGCCAGCAGTGGTCGGGAAAACTATGGCTACACCTTC. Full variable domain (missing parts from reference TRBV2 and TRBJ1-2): EPEVTQTPSHQVTQMGQEVILRCVPISNHLYFYWYRQILGQKVEFLVSFYNNEISEKSEIFDDQFSVERPDGSNFTLKIRSTKLEDSAMYFCASSGRENYGYTFGSGTRLTVV.

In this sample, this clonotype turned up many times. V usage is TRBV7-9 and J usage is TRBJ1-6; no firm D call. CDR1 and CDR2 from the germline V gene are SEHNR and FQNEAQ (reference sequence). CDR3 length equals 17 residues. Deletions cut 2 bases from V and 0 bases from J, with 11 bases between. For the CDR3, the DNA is TGTGCCAGCAGCTTATCGGCCCGCAGCTCCTATAATTCACCCCTCCACTTT. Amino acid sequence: CASSLSARSSYNSPLHF.

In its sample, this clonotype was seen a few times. CDR3 in amino acids: CARGQPSNEKLFF. CDR3 DNA: TGTGCCAGAGGACAGCCTTCTAATGAAAAACTGTTTTTT. This sequence joins TRBV2 and TRBJ1-4, with a possible D match to TRBD1 (6 bases). The germline gives CDR1 SNHLY, CDR2 FYNNEI. The V and J ends lost 9 bases and 3 bases respectively, with 11 bases between them. This CDR3 is 13 amino acids long.

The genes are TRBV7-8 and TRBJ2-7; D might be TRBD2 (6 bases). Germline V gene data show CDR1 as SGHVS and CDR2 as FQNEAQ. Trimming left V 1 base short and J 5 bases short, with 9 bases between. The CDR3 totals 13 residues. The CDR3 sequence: CASSLGLANEQYF. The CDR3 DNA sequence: TGTGCCAGCAGCTTAGGTCTAGCGAACGAGCAGTACTTC.

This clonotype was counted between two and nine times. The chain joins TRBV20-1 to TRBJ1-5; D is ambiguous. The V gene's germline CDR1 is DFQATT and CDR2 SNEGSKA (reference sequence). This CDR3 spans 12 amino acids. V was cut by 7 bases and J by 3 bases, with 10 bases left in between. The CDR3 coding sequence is TGCAGTGTGAGGCGAGCCAATCAGCCCCAGCATTTT. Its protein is CSVRRANQPQHF.

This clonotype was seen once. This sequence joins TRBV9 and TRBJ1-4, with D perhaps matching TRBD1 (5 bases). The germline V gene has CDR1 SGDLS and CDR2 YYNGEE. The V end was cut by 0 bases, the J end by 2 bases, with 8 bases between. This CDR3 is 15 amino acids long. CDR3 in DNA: TGTGCCAGCAGCGTAGCTTGGGGGACTAATGAAAAACTGTTTTTT. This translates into CASSVAWGTNEKLFF.

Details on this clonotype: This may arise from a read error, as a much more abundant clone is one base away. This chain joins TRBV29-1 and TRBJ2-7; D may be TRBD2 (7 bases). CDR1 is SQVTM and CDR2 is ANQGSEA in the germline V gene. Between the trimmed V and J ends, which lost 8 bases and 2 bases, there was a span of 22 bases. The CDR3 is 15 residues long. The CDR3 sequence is CSCRVRAGATYEQYF. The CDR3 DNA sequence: TGCAGCTGCCGCGTACGTGCGGGGGCCACCTACGAGCAGTACTTC.

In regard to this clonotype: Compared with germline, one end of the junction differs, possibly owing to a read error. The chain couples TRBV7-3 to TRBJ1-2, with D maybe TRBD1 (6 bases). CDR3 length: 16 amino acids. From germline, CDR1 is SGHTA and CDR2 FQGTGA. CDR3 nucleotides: TGCGCCAGCAGCCAAGAAGCCACAACAGGGAACTATGGCTACACCTTC. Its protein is CASSQEATTGNYGYTF. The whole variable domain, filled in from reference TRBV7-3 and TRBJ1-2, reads GAGVSQTPSNKVTEKGKYVELRCDPISGHTALYWYRQSLGQGPEFLIYFQGTGAADDSGLPNDRFFAVRPEGSVSTLKIQRTERGDSAVYLCASSQEATTGNYGYTFGSGTRLTVV.

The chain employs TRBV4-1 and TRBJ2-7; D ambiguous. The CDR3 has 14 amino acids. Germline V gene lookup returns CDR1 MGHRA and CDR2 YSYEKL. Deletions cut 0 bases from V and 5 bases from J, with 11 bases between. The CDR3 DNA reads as TGCGCCAGCAGCCAAGAAACCGACGGCAACGAGCAGTACTTC. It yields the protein CASSQETDGNEQYF.